One sample yielded the 10 T cell receptor beta chains listed below, sequenced in a study of CD8+CD57+ T cells in acquired aplastic anemia. For sequencing, patients were chosen who had shown expansion of CD8+CD57+ cells by flow cytometry. The use of genomic DNA as template underpinned the TCR beta VDJ and CDR3 profiling. TCRdb used MiXCR to reprocess the reads, holding one entry per CDR3 protein. The top ten clones hold around 1% of a sample with approximately 180,000 distinct CDR3 sequences, 45% to 55% of them seen once. Source material: sorted CD4+, CD8+, or CD8+CD57+ T cells (not recorded which) from PBMCs. Receptor source: a human donor with aplastic anemia.

This clonotype was seen repeatedly, ten times or more. This chain connects TRBV5-1 to TRBJ1-3; 8 bases align to TRBD1. CDR1 is SGHRS and CDR2 is YFSETQ in the germline V gene. CDR3 length: 15 amino acids. Germline trimming cut 1 base from V and 6 bases from J; bases unmatched to any gene: 6. DNA for the CDR3: TGCGCCAGCAGCTTGTCGGGGCAGGGGGCAAACACCATATATTTT. Its protein is CASSLSGQGANTIYF.

Ten or more counts support this clonotype. The genes are TRBV7-2 and TRBJ2-6; D not certain. CDR3 length: 12 amino acids. V lost 4 bases and J lost 2, with 0 bases in between. The germline V gene has CDR1 SGHTA and CDR2 FQGNSA. The CDR3 bases are TGTGCCAGCAGCTCTGGGGCCAACGTCCTGACTTTC. Protein: CASSSGANVLTF.

Concerning this clonotype: A much larger clone differs by one base, so this may be a read error. The CDR3 DNA follows: TGTGCCAGCAGCAAGAGGACAGGGGGCTTTAATGAAAAACTGTCTTTT. Translating gives CASSKRTGGFNEKLSF. The chain uses TRBV11-1 and TRBJ1-4, with 11 positions matching TRBD1. The CDR3 has 16 residues. CDR1 and CDR2 (germline): SGHAT, FQDESV (reference sequence).

The V gene is TRBV5-1, the J gene TRBJ2-7, with TRBD1 identical over 9 bases. Germline V gene lookup returns CDR1 SGHRS and CDR2 YFSETQ. The CDR3 covers 14 residues. V was pared by 3 bases and J by 4 bases, with 5 bases of the junction left unmatched. The DNA for the CDR3 is TGCGCCAGCAGCTGGGGACAGGGAGGATACGAGCAGTACTTC. Translated: CASSWGQGGYEQYF.

The chain couples TRBV20-1 to TRBJ2-7; possibly TRBD1 for D (6 bases). V lost 3 bases, J lost 0 bases, and 18 bases lay in between. Germline values: CDR1 DFQATT, CDR2 SNEGSKA (reference sequence). The CDR3 runs to 16 residues. The CDR3 protein is CSASPIRGHLSYEQYF. CDR3 bases: TGCAGTGCTAGTCCCATTCGGGGACACCTCTCCTACGAGCAGTACTTC.

The chain is built from TRBV29-1 and TRBJ1-6; possibly TRBD1 for D (5 bases). Trimming cost V 8 bases and J 12 bases, with 14 bases left between them. Germline values: CDR1 SQVTM, CDR2 ANQGSEA. The CDR3 is made up of 11 amino acids. CDR3 region: CSSPGRVPLHF. The CDR3 bases are TGCAGCTCACCGGGACGGGTACCCCTCCACTTT.

This clonotype was seen ten or more times. The V and J genes are TRBV5-1 and TRBJ1-1; 11 bases map to TRBD1. CDR3 length equals 16 residues. V shed 2 bases, J shed 5 bases, and the junction held 8 bases outside the gene matches. The V gene's germline CDR1 is SGHRS and CDR2 YFSETQ. CDR3 sequence (DNA): TGCGCCAGCAGCTTAGGACAGGGGGCCGGGAGGACTGAAGCTTTCTTT. Amino acid sequence: CASSLGQGAGRTEAFF.

V and J are TRBV7-2 and TRBJ2-2; D might be TRBD1 (5 bases). Trimming stripped 5 bases from V and 1 base from J, with 11 bases between. The CDR3 has 15 amino acids. The germline CDR1 and CDR2 sequences are SGHTA and FQGNSA. The CDR3 sequence is CASSPQGGNTGELFF. The DNA for the CDR3 is TGTGCCAGCAGCCCTCAGGGTGGGAACACCGGGGAGCTGTTTTTT. The full variable domain, with the rest looked up from reference TRBV7-2 and TRBJ2-2, is GAGVSQSPSNKVTEKGKDVELRCDPISGHTALYWYRQSLGQGLEFLIYFQGNSAPDKSGLPSDRFSAERTGGSVSTLTIQRTQQEDSAVYLCASSPQGGNTGELFFGEGSRLTVL.

The V gene is TRBV27, the J gene TRBJ2-3; D call uncertain. Germline CDR1 and CDR2: MNHEY and SMNVEV (reference sequence). The CDR3 has 13 residues. The ends were cut back, 5 bases at V and 3 bases at J, with 9 bases in the middle. CDR3 DNA: TGTGCCAGCAGTCATGGGCCTACAGATACGCAGTATTTT. This translates into CASSHGPTDTQYF.

This clonotype was seen repeatedly, ten times or more. A much bigger clone sits one base away, suggesting this may be a read error. V gene TRBV6-1 combines with J gene TRBJ1-6; no clear D gene. CDR1 MNHNS and CDR2 SASEGT come from the germline V gene. This CDR3 is built from 15 residues. This CDR3 reads CASRDFGSYNPPLHF. The CDR3, as DNA: TGTGCCAGCAGGGACTTTGGCTCCTATAATCCACCCCTCCACTTT.